A single sample gave rise to the 10 T cell receptor beta chains below, sequenced in a study of CD8 T cells in ankylosing spondylitis. TCRdb itself ran the 5' RACE reads through MiXCR, one entry per CDR3 protein. This sample has about 340,000 distinct CDR3 sequences, with 7% to 9% found just once. For these receptors, no antigen is known. Findings and limits, study-wide: The study identified a TCR beta motif of under ten highly homologous variants that appeared characteristic of ankylosing spondylitis blood.

The sample taken for sequencing was blood, either unsorted or a sorted T cell fraction (not recorded which). Receptors originate from a male donor with ankylosing spondylitis.

This clonotype was detected only a few times. The chain employs TRBV15 and TRBJ2-5, with unresolved D. Per the germline V gene, CDR1 is LNHNV and CDR2 is YYDKDF (reference sequence). V was trimmed by 0 bases and J by 5 bases, leaving 13 bases between them. This CDR3 is 15 amino acids long. The CDR3 is CATSRDGRMEETQYF. DNA of the CDR3: TGTGCCACCAGCAGAGACGGGCGGATGGAGGAGACCCAGTACTTC.

This clonotype was observed many times. This rearrangement joins TRBV4-3 to TRBJ1-1; a possible D gene is TRBD1 (6 bases). Germline CDR1 is LGHNA and CDR2 is YSLEER. V dropped 4 bases and J dropped 8 bases, with 17 bases sitting between them. This CDR3 spans 14 amino acids. CDR3 bases: TGCGCCAGCAGCCCAGGTATTACCGGGACAGAAGCTTTCTTT. This translates into CASSPGITGTEAFF.

This chain links TRBV5-5 with TRBJ1-1; D unclear. The CDR3 extends over 11 amino acids. Germline CDR1 is SGHKS and CDR2 is YYEKEE (reference sequence). V shed 3 bases and J shed 6 bases, with 6 bases lying between them. CDR3 sequence: CASSWASEAFF. The CDR3 nucleotides are TGTGCCAGCAGCTGGGCTTCTGAAGCTTTCTTT.

V and J are TRBV9 and TRBJ2-7; D is possibly TRBD2 (6 bases). The germline V gene encodes CDR1 SGDLS and CDR2 YYNGEE. The CDR3 runs to 15 residues. V shed 0 bases and J shed 2 bases, with 12 bases lying between them. CDR3 sequence reads: CASSVGAGRPYEQYF. For the CDR3, the DNA is TGTGCCAGCAGCGTAGGGGCGGGAAGGCCCTACGAGCAGTACTTC.

A few counts support this clonotype. The chain is built from TRBV15 and TRBJ2-1, with D possibly TRBD2 on 6 matching bases. V was pared by 9 bases and J by 4 bases, with 19 bases between. Germline assignment: CDR1 LNHNV and CDR2 YYDKDF (reference sequence). This CDR3 spans 15 amino acids. CDR3 in amino acids: CATGSLAGRYNEQFF. The CDR3 nucleotides read TGTGCCACGGGTTCTCTGGCGGGACGGTACAATGAGCAGTTCTTC.

The chain combines TRBV7-2 with TRBJ1-2; 9 nucleotides line up with TRBD1. V lost 5 bases to trimming and J lost 7 bases; unmatched junction nucleotides: 8. The CDR3 has 14 amino acids. Germline CDR1 SGHTA, CDR2 FQGNSA. Here the CDR3 DNA reads TGTGCCAGCAGCATTCCGGGACAGGGTATTGGCTACACCTTC. Translating gives CASSIPGQGIGYTF. Together with reference TRBV7-2 and TRBJ1-2, the CDR3 gives the full variable domain: GAGVSQSPSNKVTEKGKDVELRCDPISGHTALYWYRQSLGQGLEFLIYFQGNSAPDKSGLPSDRFSAERTGGSVSTLTIQRTQQEDSAVYLCASSIPGQGIGYTFGSGTRLTVV.

CDR3: CASSYRNRDDAFF. CDR3 bases: TGTGCCAGCAGTTATCGCAACAGGGACGATGCTTTCTTT. V usage is TRBV6-5 and J usage is TRBJ1-1; D possibly corresponds to TRBD1 (6 bases). Trimming stripped 3 bases from V and 11 bases from J, with 16 bases between. Germline V lookup: CDR1 MNHEY, CDR2 SVGAGI. The CDR3 extends over 13 amino acids.

The rearrangement links TRBV7-8 to TRBJ2-1; D assignment may be TRBD1 or TRBD2 (6 bases each). Germline V gene data show CDR1 as SGHVS and CDR2 as FQNEAQ. Trimming removed 5 bases from V and 8 bases from J, with 16 bases in between. The CDR3 runs to 14 residues. The CDR3: CASSPEGGSDEQFF. Here the CDR3 DNA reads TGTGCCAGCAGCCCAGAGGGGGGTTCGGATGAGCAGTTCTTC.

This clonotype was found a few times. The CDR3 reads CASSPWGTYNEQFF. The CDR3 DNA reads as TGTGCCAGCAGCCCATGGGGAACCTACAATGAGCAGTTCTTC. The chain combines TRBV7-3 with TRBJ2-1, with unresolved D. CDR3 size: 14 residues. Trimming removed 5 bases at V and 2 bases at J, with 10 bases between. Germline V gene data show CDR1 as SGHTA and CDR2 as FQGTGA.

The table lists this clonotype with a few counts. The gene calls are TRBV14 and TRBJ2-5; D is unclear. Germline values: CDR1 SGHDN, CDR2 FVKESK. The germline V and J ends were trimmed by 6 bases and 5 bases, with 16 bases remaining between them. This CDR3 has 14 amino acids. CDR3 nucleotides: TGTGCCAGCAGACACCGAGAACCCTGGGAGACCCAGTACTTC. It yields the protein CASRHREPWETQYF.